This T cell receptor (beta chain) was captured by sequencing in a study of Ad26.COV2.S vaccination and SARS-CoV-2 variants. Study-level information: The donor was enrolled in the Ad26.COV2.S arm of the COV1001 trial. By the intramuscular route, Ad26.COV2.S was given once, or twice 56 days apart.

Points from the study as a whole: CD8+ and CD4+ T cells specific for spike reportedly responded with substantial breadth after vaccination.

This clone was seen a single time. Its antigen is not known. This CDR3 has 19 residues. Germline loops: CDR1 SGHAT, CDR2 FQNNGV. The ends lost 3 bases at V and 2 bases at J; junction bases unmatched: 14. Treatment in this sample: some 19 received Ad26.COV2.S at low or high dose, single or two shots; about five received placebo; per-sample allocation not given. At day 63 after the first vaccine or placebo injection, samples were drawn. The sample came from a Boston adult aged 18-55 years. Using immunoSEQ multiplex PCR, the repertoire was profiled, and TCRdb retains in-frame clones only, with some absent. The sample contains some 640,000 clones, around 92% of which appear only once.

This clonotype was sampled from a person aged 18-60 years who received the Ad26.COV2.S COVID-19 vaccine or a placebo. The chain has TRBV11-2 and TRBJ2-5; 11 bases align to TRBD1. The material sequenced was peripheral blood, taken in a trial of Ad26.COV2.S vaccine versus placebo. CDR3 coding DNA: TGTGCCAGCAGCTTTAACCTCCGGGACAGGGGGTCGCTACAAGAGACCCAGTACTTC. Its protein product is CASSFNLRDRGSLQETQYF.